These 30 T cell receptor beta chains share one sample of origin, sequenced in a study of T cells in Graves' hyperthyroidism and ophthalmopathy. Amplification yielded TCR beta CDR3 regions, with RNA transcripts as the source. The primer set for the first-round RT-PCR of the TCR CDR3 was HTBI. TCRdb re-derived calls from the multiplex PCR reads in MiXCR, one entry per CDR3 protein. The table lists about 640,000 distinct CDR3 sequences, under 25% of them singletons. Sequences were obtained from blood. The receptors shown here come from a man aged 30 to 45 with Graves' ophthalmopathy.

This clonotype was seen repeatedly, ten times or more. The chain employs TRBV2 and TRBJ2-1; TRBD2 matches at 10 bases. Germline V gene lookup returns CDR1 SNHLY and CDR2 FYNNEI. Unmatched junction bases numbered 21, after V lost 6 bases and J lost 7 bases. The CDR3 length is 19 residues. This chain's CDR3 is CASREPSRILAGVGNEQFF. CDR3 coding DNA: TGTGCCAGCAGGGAACCCTCTCGCATCCTAGCGGGAGTTGGGAATGAGCAGTTCTTC.

This clonotype was counted between two and nine times. The chain links TRBV19 to TRBJ1-1, with D possibly matching TRBD1 (6 bases). Germline CDR1 LNHDA, CDR2 SQIVND (reference sequence). V lost 1 base and J 5 bases, leaving 8 bases between the germline ends. The CDR3 length is 13 residues. CDR3: CASSIAQGTEAFF. The CDR3 bases are TGTGCCAGTAGTATAGCACAGGGAACTGAAGCTTTCTTT.

The chain combines TRBV29-1 with TRBJ2-4; TRBD1 matches at 9 bases. CDR1 and CDR2 from the germline V gene are SQVTM and ANQGSEA. CDR3 size: 14 residues. Losses at the gene ends were 7 bases for V and 4 bases for J; bases not matched to a gene: 8. As DNA, the CDR3 is TGCAGCGCCCGGACAGGGGATAAGAAAAACATTCAGTACTTC. Protein product: CSARTGDKKNIQYF. Full variable domain (rest looked up from reference TRBV29-1 and TRBJ2-4): SAVISQKPSRDICQRGTSLTIQCQVDSQVTMMFWYRQQPGQSLTLIATANQGSEATYESGFVIDKFPISRPNLTFSTLTVSNMSPEDSSIYLCSARTGDKKNIQYFGAGTRLSVL.

The gene calls are TRBV7-9 and TRBJ2-5; weak D call: TRBD1 (5 bases). The ends were cut back, 5 bases at V and 3 bases at J, with 16 bases in the middle. The CDR3 contains 15 residues. In germline, CDR1 is SEHNR, CDR2 FQNEAQ (reference sequence). The DNA of the CDR3 is TGTGCCAGCAGCCACATCAAGGGGTCGGAAGAGACCCAGTACTTC. It specifies CASSHIKGSEETQYF.

The rearrangement uses TRBV7-9 and TRBJ1-1, with TRBD1 as a possible D gene (6 bases). The V end lost 6 bases, the J end lost 10 bases, and 21 bases lay between the germline ends. The CDR3 extends over 14 amino acids. Germline CDR1 and CDR2: SEHNR and FQNEAQ (reference sequence). The CDR3 loop is CASSAVNGGGGAFF. CDR3 DNA sequence: TGTGCCAGCAGTGCGGTTAACGGGGGCGGGGGAGCTTTCTTT.

This clonotype was recorded many times. The chain combines TRBV30 with TRBJ1-5, with 8 nucleotides matching TRBD1. Germline CDR1 reads GTSNPN; CDR2 reads SVGIG (reference sequence). Trimming removed 3 bases from V and 6 bases from J; junction bases left unmatched: 4. The CDR3 sequence is 13 residues long. DNA for the CDR3: TGTGCCTGGAGCCGACAGGGGATTCAGCCCCAGCATTTT. This sequence encodes CAWSRQGIQPQHF.

The rearrangement joins TRBV29-1 to TRBJ2-1; TRBD1 matches at 8 bases. CDR3 length: 16 amino acids. Germline loops: CDR1 SQVTM, CDR2 ANQGSEA. V lost 0 bases and J lost 7; bases outside the gene matches: 11. The CDR3 sequence is CSVEDPLRQGWNEQFF. CDR3 coding DNA: TGCAGCGTTGAAGATCCTCTAAGACAGGGGTGGAATGAGCAGTTCTTC.

This clonotype has a count of ten or more. The chain combines TRBV2 with TRBJ1-5, with D possibly matching TRBD1 (6 bases). CDR1 SNHLY and CDR2 FYNNEI come from the germline V gene. The ends were cut back, 6 bases at V and 5 bases at J, with 8 bases in the middle. CDR3 size: 12 residues. The CDR3 region is CASSTGYQPQHF. The CDR3 coding sequence is TGTGCCAGCAGCACAGGGTATCAGCCCCAGCATTTT.

The genes are TRBV29-1 and TRBJ1-4, with D possibly matching TRBD1 (5 bases). Per germline, CDR1 SQVTM and CDR2 ANQGSEA. The CDR3 spans 12 residues. Trimming removed 4 bases at V and 4 bases at J, with 7 bases between. In nucleotides, the CDR3 is TGCAGCGTTGCAGGGCTTAATGAAAAACTGTTTTTT. Amino acid sequence: CSVAGLNEKLFF.

The table lists this clonotype with many counts. In nucleotides, the CDR3 is TGCAACCCAGGATTGACTAGCGGGACCACAGATACGCAGTATTTT. It yields the protein CNPGLTSGTTDTQYF. The J gene is TRBJ2-3, the V gene TRBV20-1, with 11 bases lining up with TRBD2. CDR3 size: 15 residues. Germline CDR1 reads DFQATT; CDR2 reads SNEGSKA (reference sequence).

This clonotype was seen only a few times. The V and J genes are TRBV11-2 and TRBJ1-1; no clear D. Trimming pared 1 base from V and 12 bases from J, leaving 12 bases between. CDR1 SGHAT and CDR2 FQNNGV come from the germline V gene. The CDR3 contains 12 residues. Here the CDR3 DNA reads TGTGCCAGCAGCTTAGCCAGGATAAGGTCTTTCTTT. It encodes CASSLARIRSFF.

This clonotype came up many times. The V call is TRBV28, the J call TRBJ1-5; no firm D call. The ends were cut back, 2 bases at V and 6 bases at J, with 14 bases in the middle. The CDR3 runs to 15 residues. CDR1 MDHEN and CDR2 SYDVKM come from the germline V gene. The CDR3 reads CASSLPPLYAQPQHF. The CDR3 DNA reads as TGTGCCAGCAGTTTACCCCCTTTATATGCTCAGCCCCAGCATTTT.

In its sample, this clonotype was seen many times. Germline and junction disagree at one end, which may indicate a read error. The CDR3 region is CASSLGSSNQPQHF. DNA of the CDR3: TGTGCCAGCAGCTTAGGCAGTTCCAATCAGCCCCAGCATTTT. The V gene is TRBV12-3 or TRBV12-4, the J gene TRBJ1-5; D is unclear. The CDR3 spans 14 residues.

This clonotype showed up many times. The rearrangement links TRBV2 to TRBJ2-2; 11 bases agree with TRBD2. Germline-derived CDR1 and CDR2 are SNHLY and FYNNEI. This CDR3 comprises 16 residues. The junction had 9 bases not matched to a gene; V was cut back by 6 bases and J by 6 bases. The CDR3 nucleotides are TGTGCCAGCAGCTTAGCGGGAGGGCCTCGGTCCGGGGAGCTGTTTTTT. Protein product: CASSLAGGPRSGELFF.

This clonotype has just a few counts. This chain links TRBV9 with TRBJ2-1; no definite D call. This CDR3 contains 15 residues. CDR1 SGDLS and CDR2 YYNGEE come from the germline V gene. With 0 bases removed from V and 8 bases from J, the gap between germline ends came to 15 bases. The CDR3 DNA sequence: TGTGCCAGCAGCGTAGCTACGGCTACCATCGATGAGCAGTTCTTC. This gives the protein CASSVATATIDEQFF.

This clonotype was counted at least ten times. The CDR3 sequence: CASSSRDRGPIDYGYTF. For the CDR3, the DNA is TGTGCCAGCAGCTCCCGGGACAGGGGGCCGATAGACTATGGCTACACCTTC. The chain couples TRBV11-2 to TRBJ1-2; 12 nucleotides match TRBD1. Germline V gives CDR1 SGHAT, CDR2 FQNNGV. This CDR3 contains 17 residues. V lost 4 bases to trimming and J lost 3 bases; unmatched junction nucleotides: 9.

This rearrangement joins TRBV5-1 to TRBJ2-3; tentatively, D is TRBD1 (5 bases). The CDR3 has 16 amino acids. V gave up 1 base and J gave up 2 bases, with 14 bases separating them. Germline CDR1 and CDR2: SGHRS and YFSETQ. CDR3 sequence (DNA): TGCGCCAGCAGCTTGTCCCGTGGGGCCCCCACAGATACGCAGTATTTT. The encoded protein is CASSLSRGAPTDTQYF.

This clonotype was counted ten times or more. V usage is TRBV28 and J usage is TRBJ2-7, with TRBD1 identical over 10 bases. Germline-derived CDR1 and CDR2 are MDHEN and SYDVKM. CDR3 size: 13 residues. Unmatched junction bases numbered 3, after V lost 5 bases and J lost 5 bases. The CDR3, as DNA: TGTGCCAGCAGTGCGACAGGGGGCCACGAGCAGTACTTC. Translating gives CASSATGGHEQYF.

At least ten counts were recorded for this clonotype. The rearrangement uses TRBV6-1 and TRBJ2-1; D ambiguous. The CDR3 spans 14 residues. V was trimmed by 0 bases and J by 8 bases, leaving 11 bases between them. In germline, CDR1 is MNHNS, CDR2 SASEGT. The CDR3 DNA is TGTGCCAGCAGTGAAGCTTGGGGTCCCCATGAGCAGTTCTTC. Translating it yields CASSEAWGPHEQFF.

This clonotype was seen more than once but under ten times. V and J are TRBV7-9 and TRBJ1-4; TRBD1 aligns across 9 bases. Trimming removed 5 bases from V and 8 bases from J; junction bases left unmatched: 9. The CDR3 has 15 residues. Germline V gives CDR1 SEHNR, CDR2 FQNEAQ (reference sequence). The CDR3 region has the DNA TGTGCCAGCAGCGCAACAGGGGGCGTGAAAGAAAAACTGTTTTTT. Protein sequence: CASSATGGVKEKLFF. Filled out from reference TRBV7-9 and TRBJ1-4, the complete variable domain reads DTGVSQNPRHKITKRGQNVTFRCDPISEHNRLYWYRQTLGQGPEFLTYFQNEAQLEKSRLLSDRFSAERPKGSFSTLEIQRTEQGDSAMYLCASSATGGVKEKLFFGSGTQLSVL.

This clonotype was recorded a few times. The chain recombines TRBV14 with TRBJ1-1, with D hard to call. Germline CDR1 SGHDN, CDR2 FVKESK. With 3 bases removed from V and 4 bases from J, the gap between germline ends came to 6 bases. The CDR3 covers 12 residues. For the CDR3, the DNA is TGTGCCAGCAGCCAGGACTTCACTGAAGCTTTCTTT. Encoded protein: CASSQDFTEAFF.

The table lists this clonotype with a few counts. The chain couples TRBV6-1 to TRBJ1-3, with D possibly matching TRBD1 (5 bases). There are 15 residues in the CDR3. The V gene's germline CDR1 is MNHNS and CDR2 SASEGT. With 6 bases removed from V and 6 bases from J, the gap between germline ends came to 18 bases. CDR3 in DNA: TGTGCCAGCAGAATGGCCGGCAGGGATGAAAACACCATATATTTT. Residues: CASRMAGRDENTIYF.

Remarks on this clonotype: The junction does not match germline at one end; this may be a read error. V and J are TRBV5-1 and TRBJ2-7, with D uncertain. The germline gives CDR1 SGHRS, CDR2 YFSETQ. The CDR3 covers 14 residues. CDR3 DNA: TGTGCCAGCAGCTCCGGACGGTCCACCTACGAGCAGTACTTC. This sequence encodes CASSSGRSTYEQYF.

There are a few counts of this clonotype. The chain recombines TRBV5-1 with TRBJ2-5; D not certain. The CDR3 runs 15 residues. V shed 0 bases and J shed 2 bases, with 11 bases lying between them. Germline CDR1 reads SGHRS; CDR2 reads YFSETQ. The DNA of the CDR3 is TGCGCCAGCAGCTTGGAGCTCAGGATACAAGAGACCCAGTACTTC. This translates into CASSLELRIQETQYF.

Notes on this clonotype: A much larger clone differs by one base, so this may be a read error. The chain couples TRBV3-1 to TRBJ2-1; 16 bases match TRBD2. The CDR3 length is 18 residues. Unmatched junction bases numbered 11, after V lost 4 bases and J lost 8 bases. The germline V gene has CDR1 LGHDT and CDR2 YNNKEL (reference sequence). CDR3 region: CASSRAGLAGGSGDEQFF. CDR3 DNA: TGTGCCAGCAGCCGCGCGGGACTAGCGGGAGGGAGCGGCGATGAGCAGTTCTTC.

As regards this clonotype: A much larger clone differs by one base, so this may be a read error. The chain combines TRBV2 with TRBJ2-2; 12 bases match TRBD2. Germline CDR1 and CDR2: SNHLY and FYNNEI. V was clipped by 6 bases and J by 1 base; unmatched bases: 3. This CDR3 comprises 16 residues. CDR3 sequence: CASRELAGGNTGELFF. The DNA for the CDR3 is TGTGCCAGCAGGGAACTAGCGGGAGGGAACACCGGGGAGCTGTTTTTT.

Ten or more counts support this clonotype. The rearrangement joins TRBV11-2 to TRBJ2-5, with 9 positions matching TRBD2. The V gene's germline CDR1 is SGHAT and CDR2 FQNNGV. With V trimmed by 1 base and J by 2 bases, 2 bases remained unmatched. This CDR3 region has 15 residues. CDR3 sequence: CASSLGLAVQETQYF. CDR3 nucleotide sequence: TGTGCCAGCAGCTTAGGACTAGCGGTACAAGAGACCCAGTACTTC.

At least ten counts were recorded for this clonotype. V is TRBV2 and J is TRBJ1-1, with 8 bases fitting TRBD1. Germline lookup yields CDR1 SNHLY and CDR2 FYNNEI. V lost 1 base to trimming and J lost 5 bases; unmatched junction nucleotides: 6. The length of the CDR3 is 15 residues. The CDR3 region is CASSEGPGGGTEAFF. CDR3 DNA: TGTGCCAGCAGTGAAGGGCCAGGGGGCGGAACTGAAGCTTTCTTT.

The sample holds one count of this clonotype. A much larger clonotype is one base distant, so this may be a read error. V and J are TRBV7-2 and TRBJ2-1; the D gene could be TRBD1 or TRBD2 (6 bases each). Germline CDR1 is SGHTA and CDR2 is FQGNSA. The CDR3 is 17 amino acids. CDR3 in DNA: TGTGCCAGCAGCGTAGGCTCGGGGGCACTCTCCTACGATGAGCAGTTCTTC. Encoded protein: CASSVGSGALSYDEQFF.

The table lists this clonotype with a count of one. The junction shows a germline mismatch at one end, possibly a read error. The chain has TRBV7-7 and TRBJ2-1; D gene unclear. The CDR3 totals 13 residues. Germline V lookup: CDR1 SSHAT, CDR2 FNYEAQ (reference sequence). CDR3 in DNA: TGTGCTAGCACTCCACTGGGGTACAATGAGCAGTTCTTC. It codes for CASTPLGYNEQFF.